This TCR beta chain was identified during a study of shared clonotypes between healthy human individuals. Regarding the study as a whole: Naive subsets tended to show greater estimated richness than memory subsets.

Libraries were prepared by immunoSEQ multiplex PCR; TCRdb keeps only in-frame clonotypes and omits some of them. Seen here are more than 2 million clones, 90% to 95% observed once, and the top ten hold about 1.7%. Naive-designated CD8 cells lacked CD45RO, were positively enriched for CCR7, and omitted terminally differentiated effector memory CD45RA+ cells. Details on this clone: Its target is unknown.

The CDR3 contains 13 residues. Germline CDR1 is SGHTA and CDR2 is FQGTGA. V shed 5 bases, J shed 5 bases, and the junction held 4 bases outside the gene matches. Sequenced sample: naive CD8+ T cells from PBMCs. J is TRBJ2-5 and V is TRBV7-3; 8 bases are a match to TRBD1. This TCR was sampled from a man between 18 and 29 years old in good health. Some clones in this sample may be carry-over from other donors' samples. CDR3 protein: CASSPGGWETQYF. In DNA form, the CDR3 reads TGTGCCAGCAGCCCAGGGGGCTGGGAGACCCAGTACTTC.